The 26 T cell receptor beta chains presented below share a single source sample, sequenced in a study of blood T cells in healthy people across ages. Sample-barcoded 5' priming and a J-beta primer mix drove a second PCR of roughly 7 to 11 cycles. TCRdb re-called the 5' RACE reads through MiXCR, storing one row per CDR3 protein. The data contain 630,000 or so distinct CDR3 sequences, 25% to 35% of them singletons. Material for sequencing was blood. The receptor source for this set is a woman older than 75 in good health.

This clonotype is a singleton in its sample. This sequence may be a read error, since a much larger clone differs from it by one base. The CDR3 spells CSVELTGGSYNEQYF. The CDR3 nucleotides read TGCAGCGTTGAATTAACAGGGGGCTCCTACAATGAGCAGTACTTC. The gene calls are TRBV29-1 and TRBJ2-1; 9 bases agree with TRBD1. The J call is doubtful: the DNA matches TRBJ2-7 better. Germline CDR1 and CDR2: SQVTM and ANQGSEA. The CDR3 loop spans 15 amino acids.

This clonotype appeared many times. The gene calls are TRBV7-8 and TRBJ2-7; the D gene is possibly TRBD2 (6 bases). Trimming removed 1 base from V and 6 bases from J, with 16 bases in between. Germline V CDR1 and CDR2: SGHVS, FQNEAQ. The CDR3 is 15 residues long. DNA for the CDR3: TGTGCCAGCAGCTTAGGGCCCGCGGGGTCGGGCGAGCAGTACTTC. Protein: CASSLGPAGSGEQYF. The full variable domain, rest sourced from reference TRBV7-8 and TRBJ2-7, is GAGVSQSPRYKVAKRGQDVALRCDPISGHVSLFWYQQALGQGPEFLTYFQNEAQLDKSGLPSDRFFAERPEGSVSTLKIQRTQQEDSAVYLCASSLGPAGSGEQYFGPGTRLTVT.

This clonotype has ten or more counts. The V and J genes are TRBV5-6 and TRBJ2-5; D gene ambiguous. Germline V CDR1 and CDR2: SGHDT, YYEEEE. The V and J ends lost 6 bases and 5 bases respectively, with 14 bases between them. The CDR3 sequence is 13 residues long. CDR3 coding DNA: TGTGCCAGCATCACCCCAGGAGTTGAGACCCAGTACTTC. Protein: CASITPGVETQYF.

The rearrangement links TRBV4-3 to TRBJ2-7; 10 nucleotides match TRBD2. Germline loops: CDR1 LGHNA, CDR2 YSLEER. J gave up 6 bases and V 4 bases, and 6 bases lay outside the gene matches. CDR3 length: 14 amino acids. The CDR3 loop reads CASSPRLAGGEQYF. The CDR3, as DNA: TGCGCCAGCAGCCCCCGGTTAGCGGGAGGCGAGCAGTACTTC.

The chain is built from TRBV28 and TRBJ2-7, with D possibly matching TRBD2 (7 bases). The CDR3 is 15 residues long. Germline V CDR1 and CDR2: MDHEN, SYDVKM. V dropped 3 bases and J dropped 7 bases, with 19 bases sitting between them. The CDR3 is CASSFLAGALGEQYF. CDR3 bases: TGTGCCAGCAGTTTTTTGGCGGGGGCCCTGGGGGAGCAGTACTTC.

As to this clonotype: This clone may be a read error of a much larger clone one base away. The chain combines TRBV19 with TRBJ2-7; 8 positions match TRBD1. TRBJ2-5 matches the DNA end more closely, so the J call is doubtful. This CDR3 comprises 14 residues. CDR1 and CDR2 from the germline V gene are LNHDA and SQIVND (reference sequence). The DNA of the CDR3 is TGTGCCAGTAGGATTCGGACAGGGCGAGAGACCCAGTACTTC. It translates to CASRIRTGRETQYF.

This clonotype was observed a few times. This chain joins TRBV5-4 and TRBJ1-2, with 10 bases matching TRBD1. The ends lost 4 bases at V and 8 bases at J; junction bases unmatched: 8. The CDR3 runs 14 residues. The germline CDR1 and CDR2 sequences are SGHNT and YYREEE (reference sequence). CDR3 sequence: CASSHRQGAAGYTF. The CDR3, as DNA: TGTGCCAGCAGCCACCGACAGGGGGCTGCGGGCTACACCTTC.

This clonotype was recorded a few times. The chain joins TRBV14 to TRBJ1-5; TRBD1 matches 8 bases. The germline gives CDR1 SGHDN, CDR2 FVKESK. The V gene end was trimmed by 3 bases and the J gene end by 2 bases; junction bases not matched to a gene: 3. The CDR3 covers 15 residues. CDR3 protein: CASSQDRVGNQPQHF. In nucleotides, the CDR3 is TGTGCCAGCAGCCAGGACAGGGTTGGCAATCAGCCCCAGCATTTT.

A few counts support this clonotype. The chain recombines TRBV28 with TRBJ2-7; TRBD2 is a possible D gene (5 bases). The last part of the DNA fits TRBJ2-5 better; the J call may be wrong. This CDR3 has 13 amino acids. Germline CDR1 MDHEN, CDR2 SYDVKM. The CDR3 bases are TGTGCCAGCAGAGAGCTCGCGGGTGAGACCCAGTACTTC. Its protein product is CASRELAGETQYF.

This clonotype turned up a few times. DNA of the CDR3: TGTGCCACCAGGGACGGACTCTCTCTCACCTTC. Translating gives CATRDGLSLTF. V usage is TRBV15 and J usage is TRBJ1-2; D unclear. This CDR3 spans 11 amino acids. The V gene lost 6 bases and the J gene lost 13 bases, with 15 bases spanning the gap. The germline gives CDR1 LNHNV, CDR2 YYDKDF (reference sequence). The full variable domain, rest sourced from reference TRBV15 and TRBJ1-2, is DAMVIQNPRYQVTQFGKPVTLSCSQTLNHNVMYWYQQKSSQAPKLLFHYYDKDFNNEADTPDNFQSRRPNTSFCFLDIRSPGLGDTAMYLCATRDGLSLTFGSGTRLTVV.

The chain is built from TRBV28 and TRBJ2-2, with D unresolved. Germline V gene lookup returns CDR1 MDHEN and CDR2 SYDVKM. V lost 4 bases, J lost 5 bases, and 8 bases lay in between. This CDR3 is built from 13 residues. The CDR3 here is CASSYQRTGELFF. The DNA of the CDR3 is TGTGCCAGCAGTTACCAGAGGACCGGGGAGCTGTTTTTT.

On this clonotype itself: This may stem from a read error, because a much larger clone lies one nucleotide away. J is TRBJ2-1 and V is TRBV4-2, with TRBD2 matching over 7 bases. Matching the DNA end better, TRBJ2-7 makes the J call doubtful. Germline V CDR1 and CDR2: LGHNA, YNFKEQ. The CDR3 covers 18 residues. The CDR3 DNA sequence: TGTGCCAGCAGCCAAGATCTTTTGGGGGGGAGCTCCTACAATGAGCAGTACTTC. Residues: CASSQDLLGGSSYNEQYF.

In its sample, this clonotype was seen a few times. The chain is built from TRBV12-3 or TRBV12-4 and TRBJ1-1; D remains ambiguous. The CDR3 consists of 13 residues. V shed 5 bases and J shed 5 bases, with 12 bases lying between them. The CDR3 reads CASSRTLRTEAFF. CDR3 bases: TGTGCCAGCAGTCGGACCCTGAGAACTGAAGCTTTCTTT.

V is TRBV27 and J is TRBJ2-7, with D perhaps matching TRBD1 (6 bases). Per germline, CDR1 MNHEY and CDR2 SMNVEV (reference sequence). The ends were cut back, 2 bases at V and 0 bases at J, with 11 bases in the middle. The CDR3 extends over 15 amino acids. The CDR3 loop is CASSLNTGSSYEQYF. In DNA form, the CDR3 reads TGTGCCAGCAGTTTAAACACAGGGAGCTCCTACGAGCAGTACTTC.

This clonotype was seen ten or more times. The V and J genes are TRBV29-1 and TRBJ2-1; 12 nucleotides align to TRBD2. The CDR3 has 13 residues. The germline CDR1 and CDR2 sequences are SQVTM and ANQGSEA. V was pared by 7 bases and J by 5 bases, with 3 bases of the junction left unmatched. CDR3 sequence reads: CSDLAGGHNEQFF. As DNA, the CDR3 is TGCAGCGACCTAGCGGGGGGGCACAATGAGCAGTTCTTC.

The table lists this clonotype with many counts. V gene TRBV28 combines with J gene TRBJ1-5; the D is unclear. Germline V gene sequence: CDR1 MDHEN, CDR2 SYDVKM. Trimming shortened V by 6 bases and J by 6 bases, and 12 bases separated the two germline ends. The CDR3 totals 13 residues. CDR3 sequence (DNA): TGTGCCAGCAGCCCCTATTTACCTCAGCCCCAGCATTTT. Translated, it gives CASSPYLPQPQHF.

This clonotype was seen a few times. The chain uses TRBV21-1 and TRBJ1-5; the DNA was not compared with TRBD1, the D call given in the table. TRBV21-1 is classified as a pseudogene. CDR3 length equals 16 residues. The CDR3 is CASSGDRSNSNQPQHF. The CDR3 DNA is TGTGCCAGCAGTGGGGACAGGAGTAATAGCAATCAGCCCCAGCATTTT.

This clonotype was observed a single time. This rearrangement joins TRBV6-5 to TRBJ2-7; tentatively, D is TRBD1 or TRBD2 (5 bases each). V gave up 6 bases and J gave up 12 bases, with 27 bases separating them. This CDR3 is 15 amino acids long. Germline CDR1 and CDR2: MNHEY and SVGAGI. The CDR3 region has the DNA TGTGCCAGCAGGCCGAGGGGACGGGACCAAGAGACCCGGTACTTC. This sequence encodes CASRPRGRDQETRYF.

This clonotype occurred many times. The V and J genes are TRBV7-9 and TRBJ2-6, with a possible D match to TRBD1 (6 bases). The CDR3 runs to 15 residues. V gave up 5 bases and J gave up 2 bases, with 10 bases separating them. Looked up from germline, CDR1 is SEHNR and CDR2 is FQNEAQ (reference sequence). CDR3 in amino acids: CASSPRTAGANVLTF. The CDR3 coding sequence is TGTGCCAGCAGCCCACGGACAGCTGGGGCCAACGTCCTGACTTTC.

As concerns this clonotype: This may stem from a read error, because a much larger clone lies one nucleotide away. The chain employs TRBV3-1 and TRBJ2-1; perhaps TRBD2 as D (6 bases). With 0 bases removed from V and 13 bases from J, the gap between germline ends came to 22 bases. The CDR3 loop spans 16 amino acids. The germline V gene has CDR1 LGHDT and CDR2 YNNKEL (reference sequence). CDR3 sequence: CASSQDQSSPRETQFF. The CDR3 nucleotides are TGTGCCAGCAGCCAAGATCAGTCCAGCCCTCGGGAGACCCAGTTCTTC.

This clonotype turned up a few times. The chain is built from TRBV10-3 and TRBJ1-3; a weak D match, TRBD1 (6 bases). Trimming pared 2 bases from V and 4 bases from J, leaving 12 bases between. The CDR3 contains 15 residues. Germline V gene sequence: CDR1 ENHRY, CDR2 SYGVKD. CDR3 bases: TGTGCCATCAGTGAGGAAGGGGGTACAGGAAACACCATATATTTT. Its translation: CAISEEGGTGNTIYF.

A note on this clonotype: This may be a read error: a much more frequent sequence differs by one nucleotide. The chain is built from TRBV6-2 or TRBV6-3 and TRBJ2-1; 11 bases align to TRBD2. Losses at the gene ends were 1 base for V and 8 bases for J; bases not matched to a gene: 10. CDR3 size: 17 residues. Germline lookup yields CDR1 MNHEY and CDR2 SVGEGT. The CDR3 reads CASSYFPTSGKNDEQFF. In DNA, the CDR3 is TGTGCCAGCAGTTACTTCCCGACTAGCGGGAAAAACGATGAGCAGTTCTTC.

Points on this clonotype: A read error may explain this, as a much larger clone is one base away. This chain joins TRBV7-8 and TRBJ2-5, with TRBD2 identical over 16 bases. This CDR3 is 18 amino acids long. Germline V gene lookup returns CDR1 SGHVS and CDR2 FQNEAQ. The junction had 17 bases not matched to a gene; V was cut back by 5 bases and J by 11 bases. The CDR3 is CASSPRGTSGGANNEQYF. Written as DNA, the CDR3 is TGTGCCAGCAGCCCCCGAGGGACTAGCGGGGGGGCTAACAATGAGCAGTACTTC.

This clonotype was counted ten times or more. CDR3 bases: TGTGCCGCGGGGGGTCTAATGTTTGGGACCCAGTACTTC. Its protein is CAAGGLMFGTQYF. The chain links TRBV6-1 to TRBJ2-5, with 8 bases identical to TRBD2. CDR3 size: 13 residues. Germline CDR1 reads MNHNS; CDR2 reads SASEGT. Losses at the gene ends were 11 bases for V and 7 bases for J; bases not matched to a gene: 12.

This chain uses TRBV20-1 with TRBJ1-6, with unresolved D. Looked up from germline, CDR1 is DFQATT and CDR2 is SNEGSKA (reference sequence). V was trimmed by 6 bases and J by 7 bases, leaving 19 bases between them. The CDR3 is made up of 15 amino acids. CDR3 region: CSASPGGTENSPLHF. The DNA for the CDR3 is TGCAGTGCCTCTCCCGGAGGAACGGAAAATTCACCCCTCCACTTT.

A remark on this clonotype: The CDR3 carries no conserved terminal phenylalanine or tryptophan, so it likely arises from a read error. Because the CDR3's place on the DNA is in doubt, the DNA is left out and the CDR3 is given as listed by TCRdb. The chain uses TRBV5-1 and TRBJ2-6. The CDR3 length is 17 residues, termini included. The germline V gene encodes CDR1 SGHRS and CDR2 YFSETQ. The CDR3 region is CASSLGTSTGANVLTFG.